This T cell receptor beta chain stems from a study of T cells in Graves' hyperthyroidism and ophthalmopathy (dated by TCRdb to the late 2010s). Looking at the study overall: Peripheral blood samples were taken at initial diagnosis, before any treatment was given. A discovery cohort of about 100 patients, about 40 with Graves' ophthalmopathy and about 60 with stable Graves' hyperthyroidism, was used to find distinguishing TCR V-J signatures. An independent validation cohort of fewer than 20 hyperthyroidism patients and approximately 15 patients who later progressed to ophthalmopathy tested prospective prediction of ophthalmopathy. The 100 discovery patients were randomly divided into training and test sets at a 7:3 ratio. In addition, the study compared T-cell repertoires in thyroid tissue and in blood from a handful of Graves' hyperthyroidism patients. Once sampling was done, hyperthyroidism patients were given methimazole at a starting dose of 30 mg daily, whereas ophthalmopathy patients were given high-dose intravenous methylprednisolone. According to the paper, TCR Vbeta CDR3 sequencing was carried out on approximately 140 peripheral blood samples, which came from 40 to 45 ophthalmopathy, 75 or so hyperthyroidism and approximately 17 progressor patients. Broader findings and caveats from the paper: Blood samples also contained most of the expanded thyroid clonotypes (frequency above 0.001), which suggests that blood repertoires may reflect thyroid immune responses. In cross-validation, a model built on a 13 V-J signature told ophthalmopathy apart from stable hyperthyroidism with under 90% sensitivity and roughly 83% specificity, and in testing the same model reached 80%/75%. In validation, progression to ophthalmopathy was predicted by the model with 70.59% sensitivity and under 85% specificity, a median of about 6 months before onset. No statistical method was used to set the sample size in advance, and investigators knew the group allocation.

The cysteine opens and the phenylalanine closes a CDR3 of 15 amino acids. This entry keeps only the CDR3 DNA: 45 bases, framed from base 1. CDR1 MDHEN and CDR2 SYDVKM were looked up in the germline V gene. V sheds 6 bases and J sheds 5 bases, leaving 19 bases between their ends. The TCR beta CDR3 regions were amplified from RNA transcripts. The TCR CDR3 was subjected to a first round of RT-PCR using the HTBI primer set and the Qiagen OneStep RT-PCR kit. A second multiplex PCR round built the libraries, followed by size selection and purification. Paired-end sequencing of the libraries was performed with 100 bp reads on an Illumina HiSeq2000. Concerning the study's data processing: SOAPnuke was used to process the raw data, throwing out any read that contained adapters or uncalled bases, had a mean Phred below 15, or lacked an exact constant-primer or identifier match. High-quality paired reads were merged with COPE v1.2.5, and unique nucleotide sequences were defined as clonotypes. MiTCR v1.1 was used to align clonotypes to the IMGT TRBV, TRBD and TRBJ reference segments. Only V-J combinations with frequency above 0.0001, covering 99% to 99.2% of repertoires, were analysed. The TCS score was defined as the ratio of F50 (clonal expansion) to E x V (chaos), calculated using BLOSUM62-based TCRdist between CDR3 peptides within each V-J. Welch's t-statistics and random forest reduced some 510 V-J features to around 14, which were used in a naive Bayes classifier (R e1071). TCRdb applied fastp at Q25 and MiXCR to the public reads, then kept only in-frame beta chains. Duplicate CDR3 protein sequences are folded into a single record with the most common DNA and genes. These V and J calls derive from TCRdb rather than the authors' analysis. Counted in this sample were some 550,000 distinct CDR3 sequences; roughly 20% of them appeared once. About a quarter of the sample rests with the top ten.

The table lists this clonotype with many counts. Its recognized antigen is unknown. Qualities for individual bases were not recorded, and no much larger clone is one base off. Graves' hyperthyroidism was defined as stable when no progression to ophthalmopathy occurred over 18 months of follow-up. The hyperthyroidism patients were between 18 and 65 years old and newly diagnosed, with a disease duration of less than 2 months. Patients with uncontrolled infections, other autoimmune diseases, pregnancy or lactation were excluded. Diagnoses were based on clinical symptoms, serum thyroxine and TRAb, thyroid ultrasound and orbital computed tomography. Ficoll-Paque density gradient centrifugation was used to isolate PBMCs from around 10 ml of fresh peripheral blood. Trizol reagent was used to extract total RNA, and RNA quality was then checked on an Agilent 2100 Bioanalyzer.

The source material was blood. This clonotype originated in a young man with Graves' hyperthyroidism. Rearrangement joined TRBV28 to TRBJ2-5; TRBD1 is a possible D gene, resting on 5 matching bases. The base sequence is TGTGCCAGCAGACCGAGACAACCCAAGGGGGAGACCCAGTACTTC. The translation is CASRPRQPKGETQYF.